In its sample, the clone carrying this T cell receptor beta chain was seen a few times. The antigen remains unidentified. PBMCs stemmed from over 7.5 ml fresh peripheral blood. Amplification targeted TCR beta CDR3 regions from RNA transcripts. TCR CDR3 underwent first-round RT-PCR with the HTBI primer set. TCRdb redid the calling of the multiplex PCR reads with MiXCR, one entry per CDR3 protein. This sample has a few hundred thousand distinct CDR3 sequences, with approximately 14% found just once. In germline, CDR1 is SGHDT, CDR2 YYEEEE. CDR3 length: 14 amino acids. V shed 8 bases and J 5 bases; nucleotides not matched to a gene: 7. These data originate in a study of T cells in Graves' hyperthyroidism and ophthalmopathy. Study observations and caveats: A model of 13 V-J features distinguished ophthalmopathy from stable hyperthyroidism.

This clonotype originated in a young woman with Graves' hyperthyroidism. J is TRBJ2-1 and V is TRBV5-6; 10 positions agree with TRBD2. Sequences were obtained from blood. CDR3 residues: CARIRLAGNNEQFF. The CDR3 nucleotides are TGTGCCAGGATCCGACTAGCGGGTAACAATGAGCAGTTCTTC.